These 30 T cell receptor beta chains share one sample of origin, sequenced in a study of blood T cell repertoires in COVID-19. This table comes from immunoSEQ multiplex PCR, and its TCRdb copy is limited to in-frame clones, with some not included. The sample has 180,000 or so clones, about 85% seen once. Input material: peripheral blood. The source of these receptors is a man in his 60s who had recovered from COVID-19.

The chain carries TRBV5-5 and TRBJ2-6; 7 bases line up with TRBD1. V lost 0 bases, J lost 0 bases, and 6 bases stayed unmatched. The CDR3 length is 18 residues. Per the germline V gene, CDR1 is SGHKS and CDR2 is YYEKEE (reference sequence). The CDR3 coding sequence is TGTGCCAGCAGCTTGGGACAGGGTTTCCTCTCTGGGGCCAACGTCCTGACTTTC. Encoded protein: CASSLGQGFLSGANVLTF.

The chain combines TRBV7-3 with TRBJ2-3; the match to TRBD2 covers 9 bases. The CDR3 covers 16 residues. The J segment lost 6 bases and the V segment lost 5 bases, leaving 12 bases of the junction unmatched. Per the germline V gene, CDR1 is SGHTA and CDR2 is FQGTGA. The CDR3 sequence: CASSPQGLAGWDTQYF. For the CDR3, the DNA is TGTGCCAGCAGCCCCCAGGGGCTAGCGGGGTGGGATACGCAGTATTTT. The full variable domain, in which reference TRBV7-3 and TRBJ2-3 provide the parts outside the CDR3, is GAGVSQTPSNKVTEKGKYVELRCDPISGHTALYWYRQSLGQGPEFLIYFQGTGAADDSGLPNDRFFAVRPEGSVSTLKIQRTERGDSAVYLCASSPQGLAGWDTQYFGPGTRLTVL.

DNA for the CDR3: TGCAGCGTTGAAGACCCAGGCTCCTACAATGAGCAGTTCTTC. Translation: CSVEDPGSYNEQFF. This chain connects TRBV29-1 to TRBJ2-1, with D unclear. Trimming took off 0 bases at V and 0 bases at J, with 6 bases between the two ends. The CDR3 contains 14 residues. Germline CDR1 SQVTM, CDR2 ANQGSEA.

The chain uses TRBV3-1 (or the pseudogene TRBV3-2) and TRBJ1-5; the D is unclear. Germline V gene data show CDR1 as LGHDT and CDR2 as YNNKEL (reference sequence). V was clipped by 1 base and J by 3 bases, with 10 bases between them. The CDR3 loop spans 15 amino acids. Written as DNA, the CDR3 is TGTGCCAGCAGCCAAGGTCCCCAGATCAATCAGCCCCAGCATTTT. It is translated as CASSQGPQINQPQHF.

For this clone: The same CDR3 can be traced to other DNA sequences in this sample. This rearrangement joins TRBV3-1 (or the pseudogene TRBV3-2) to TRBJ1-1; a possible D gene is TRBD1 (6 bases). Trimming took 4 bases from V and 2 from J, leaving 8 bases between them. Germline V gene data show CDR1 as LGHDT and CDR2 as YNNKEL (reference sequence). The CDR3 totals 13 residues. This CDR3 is CASSLGGNTEAFF. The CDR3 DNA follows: TGTGCCAGCAGCCTAGGGGGTAACACTGAAGCTTTCTTT.

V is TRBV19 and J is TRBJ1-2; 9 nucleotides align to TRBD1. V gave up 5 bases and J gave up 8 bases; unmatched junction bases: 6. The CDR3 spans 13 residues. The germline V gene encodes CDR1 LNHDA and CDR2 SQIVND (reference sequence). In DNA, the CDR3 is TGTGCCAGTAGTGGAGGACAGGGGCTCGGCTACACCTTC. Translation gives CASSGGQGLGYTF.

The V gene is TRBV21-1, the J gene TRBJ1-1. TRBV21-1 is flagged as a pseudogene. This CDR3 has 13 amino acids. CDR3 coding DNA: TGTGCCAGCAGCCTCCCGGGGGACACTGAAGCTTTCTTT. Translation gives CASSLPGDTEAFF.

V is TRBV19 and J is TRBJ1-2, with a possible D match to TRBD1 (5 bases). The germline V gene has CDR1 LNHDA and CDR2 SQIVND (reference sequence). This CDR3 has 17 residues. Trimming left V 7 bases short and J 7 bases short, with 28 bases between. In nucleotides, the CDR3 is TGTGCCAGTAACCGCGGGGGGAAGGGCGAGGGCCCCTCTGGCTACACCTTC. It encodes CASNRGGKGEGPSGYTF.

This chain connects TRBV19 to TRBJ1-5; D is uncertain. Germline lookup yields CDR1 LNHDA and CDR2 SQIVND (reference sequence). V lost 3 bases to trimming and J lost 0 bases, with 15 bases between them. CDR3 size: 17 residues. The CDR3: CASSIFGKDYSNQPQHF. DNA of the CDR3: TGTGCCAGTAGTATCTTCGGAAAGGACTATAGCAATCAGCCCCAGCATTTT. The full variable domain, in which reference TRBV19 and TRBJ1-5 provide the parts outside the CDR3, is DGGITQSPKYLFRKEGQNVTLSCEQNLNHDAMYWYRQDPGQGLRLIYYSQIVNDFQKGDIAEGYSVSREKKESFPLTVTSAQKNPTAFYLCASSIFGKDYSNQPQHFGDGTRLSIL.

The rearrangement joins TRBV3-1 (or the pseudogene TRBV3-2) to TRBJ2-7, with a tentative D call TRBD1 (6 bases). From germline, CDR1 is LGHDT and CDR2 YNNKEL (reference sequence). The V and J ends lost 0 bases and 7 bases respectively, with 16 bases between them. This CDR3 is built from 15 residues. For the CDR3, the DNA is TGTGCCAGCAGCCAAGACACCACAGGGTCGAAAGAGCAGTACTTC. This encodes CASSQDTTGSKEQYF.

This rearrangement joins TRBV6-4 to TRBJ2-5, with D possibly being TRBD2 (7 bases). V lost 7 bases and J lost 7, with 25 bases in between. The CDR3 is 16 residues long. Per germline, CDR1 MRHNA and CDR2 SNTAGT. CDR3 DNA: TGTGCCAGCACGGGGGGATGGGACATCCAATCGGGGACCCAGTACTTC. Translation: CASTGGWDIQSGTQYF.

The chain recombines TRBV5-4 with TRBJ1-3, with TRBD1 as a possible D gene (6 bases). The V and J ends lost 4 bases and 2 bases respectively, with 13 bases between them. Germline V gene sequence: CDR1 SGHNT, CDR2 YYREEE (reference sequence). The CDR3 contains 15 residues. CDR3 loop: CASSVDGDTGNTIYF. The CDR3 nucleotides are TGTGCCAGCAGCGTGGACGGGGACACTGGAAACACCATATATTTT.

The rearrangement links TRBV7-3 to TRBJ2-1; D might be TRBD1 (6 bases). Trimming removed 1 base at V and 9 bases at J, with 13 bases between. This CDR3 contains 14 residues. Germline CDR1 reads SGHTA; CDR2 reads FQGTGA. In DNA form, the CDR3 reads TGTGCCAGCAGCTTAATGCCACTAGGGGGTGAGCAGTTCTTC. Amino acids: CASSLMPLGGEQFF.

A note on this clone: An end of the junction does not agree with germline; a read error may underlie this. CDR3 loop: CASRQDGTGRFYGYTF. The CDR3 DNA follows: TGCGCCAGCAGGCAAGACGGGACAGGGAGGTTTTATGGCTACACCTTC. The V and J genes are TRBV4-1 and TRBJ1-2; TRBD1 matches 9 bases. Germline-derived CDR1 and CDR2 are MGHRA and YSYEKL. CDR3 length equals 16 residues.

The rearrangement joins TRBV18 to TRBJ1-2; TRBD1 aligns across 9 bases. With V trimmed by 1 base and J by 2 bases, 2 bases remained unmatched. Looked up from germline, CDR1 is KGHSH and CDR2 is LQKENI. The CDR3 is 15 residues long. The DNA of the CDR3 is TGTGCCAGCTCACCACGGACAGGGGAAAACTATGGCTACACCTTC. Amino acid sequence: CASSPRTGENYGYTF.

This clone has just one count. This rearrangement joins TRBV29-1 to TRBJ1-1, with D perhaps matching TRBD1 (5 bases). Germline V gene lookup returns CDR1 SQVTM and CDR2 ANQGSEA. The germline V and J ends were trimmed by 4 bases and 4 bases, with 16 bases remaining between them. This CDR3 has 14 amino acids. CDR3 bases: TGCAGCGTTGTGAAGGCCCAGGGATCCACTGAAGCTTTCTTT. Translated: CSVVKAQGSTEAFF.

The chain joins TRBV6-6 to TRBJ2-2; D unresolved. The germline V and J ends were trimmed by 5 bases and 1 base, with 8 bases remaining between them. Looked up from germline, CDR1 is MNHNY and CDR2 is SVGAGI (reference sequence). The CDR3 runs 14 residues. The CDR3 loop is CASSPTLNTGELFF. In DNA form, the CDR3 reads TGTGCCAGCAGTCCGACACTGAACACCGGGGAGCTGTTTTTT.

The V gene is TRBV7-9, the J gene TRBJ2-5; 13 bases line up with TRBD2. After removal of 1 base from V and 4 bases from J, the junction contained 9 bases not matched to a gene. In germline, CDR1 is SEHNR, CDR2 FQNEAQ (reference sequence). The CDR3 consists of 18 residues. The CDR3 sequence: CASSLELLAGGPGETQYF. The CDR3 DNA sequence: TGTGCCAGCAGCTTAGAGCTACTAGCGGGGGGGCCGGGAGAGACCCAGTACTTC.

The CDR3 DNA reads TGCAGCGTTTCCCGGGGAGTACATGGCTACACCTTC. Residues: CSVSRGVHGYTF. V usage is TRBV29-1 and J usage is TRBJ1-2; D gene uncertain. CDR1 and CDR2 from the germline V gene are SQVTM and ANQGSEA. Trimming pared 5 bases from V and 6 bases from J, leaving 13 bases between. The CDR3 covers 12 residues.

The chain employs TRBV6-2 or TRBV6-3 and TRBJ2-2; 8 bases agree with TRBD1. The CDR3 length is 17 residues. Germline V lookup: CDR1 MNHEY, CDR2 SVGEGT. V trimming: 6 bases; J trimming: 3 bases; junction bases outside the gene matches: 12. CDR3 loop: CASSPGQGQTHTGELFF. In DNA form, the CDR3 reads TGTGCCAGCAGCCCAGGACAGGGACAAACCCACACCGGGGAGCTGTTTTTT.

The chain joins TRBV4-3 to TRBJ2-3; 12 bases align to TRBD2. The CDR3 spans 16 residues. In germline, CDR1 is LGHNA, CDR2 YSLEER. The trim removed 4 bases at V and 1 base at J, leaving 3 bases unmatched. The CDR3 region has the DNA TGCGCCAGCAGCCCGTGGACTAGCGGGGGCACAGATACGCAGTATTTT. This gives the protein CASSPWTSGGTDTQYF.

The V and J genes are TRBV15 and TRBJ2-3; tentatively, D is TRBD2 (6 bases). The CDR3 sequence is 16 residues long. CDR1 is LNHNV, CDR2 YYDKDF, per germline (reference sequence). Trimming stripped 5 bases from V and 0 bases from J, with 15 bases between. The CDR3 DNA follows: TGTGCCACCAGCTCCCAACTAGCACCTAGCACAGATACGCAGTATTTT. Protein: CATSSQLAPSTDTQYF.

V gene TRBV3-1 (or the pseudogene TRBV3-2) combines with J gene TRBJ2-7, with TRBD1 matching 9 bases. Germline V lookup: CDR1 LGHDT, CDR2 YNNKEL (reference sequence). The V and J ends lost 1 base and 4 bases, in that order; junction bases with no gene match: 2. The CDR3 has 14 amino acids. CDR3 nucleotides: TGTGCCAGCAGCCAAGGGGACAGGGAATACGAGCAGTACTTC. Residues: CASSQGDREYEQYF.

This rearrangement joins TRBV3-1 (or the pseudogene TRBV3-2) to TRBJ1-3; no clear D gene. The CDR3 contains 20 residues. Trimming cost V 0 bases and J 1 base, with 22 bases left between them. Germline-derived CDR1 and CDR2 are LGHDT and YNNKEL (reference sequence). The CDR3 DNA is TGTGCCAGCAGCCAAGATGGTATTTGGGCCGGAGGTATGTCTGGAAACACCATATATTTT. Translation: CASSQDGIWAGGMSGNTIYF.

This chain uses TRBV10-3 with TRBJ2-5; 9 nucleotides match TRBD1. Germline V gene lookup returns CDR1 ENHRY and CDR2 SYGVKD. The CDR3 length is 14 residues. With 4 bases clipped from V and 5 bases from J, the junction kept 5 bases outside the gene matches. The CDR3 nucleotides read TGTGCCATCAGTGGAACAGGGGGCGCGGAGACCCAGTACTTC. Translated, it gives CAISGTGGAETQYF.

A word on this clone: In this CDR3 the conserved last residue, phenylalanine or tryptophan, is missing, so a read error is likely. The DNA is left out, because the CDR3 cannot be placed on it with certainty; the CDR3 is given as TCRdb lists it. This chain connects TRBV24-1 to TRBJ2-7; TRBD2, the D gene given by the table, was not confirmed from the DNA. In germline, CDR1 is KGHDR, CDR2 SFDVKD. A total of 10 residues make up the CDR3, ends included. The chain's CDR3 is CATVEATGML.

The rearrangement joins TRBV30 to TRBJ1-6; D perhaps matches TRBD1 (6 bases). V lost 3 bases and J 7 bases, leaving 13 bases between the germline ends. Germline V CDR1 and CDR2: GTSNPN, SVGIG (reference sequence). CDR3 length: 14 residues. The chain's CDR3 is CAWSLGTSNSPLHF. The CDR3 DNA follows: TGTGCCTGGAGCCTCGGGACATCAAATTCACCCCTCCACTTT.

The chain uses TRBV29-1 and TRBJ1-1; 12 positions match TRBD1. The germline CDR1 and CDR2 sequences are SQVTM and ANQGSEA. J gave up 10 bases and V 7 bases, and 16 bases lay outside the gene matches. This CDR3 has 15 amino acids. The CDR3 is CSALGGTGGGNRAFF. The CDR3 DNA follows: TGCAGCGCCCTAGGCGGGACAGGGGGCGGGAATCGAGCTTTCTTT.

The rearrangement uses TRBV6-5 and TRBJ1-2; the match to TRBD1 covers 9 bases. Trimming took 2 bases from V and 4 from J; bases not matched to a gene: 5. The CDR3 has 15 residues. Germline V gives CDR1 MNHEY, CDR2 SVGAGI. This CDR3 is CASSYRQGGGYGYTF. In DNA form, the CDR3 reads TGTGCCAGCAGTTACAGACAGGGGGGGGGCTATGGCTACACCTTC.

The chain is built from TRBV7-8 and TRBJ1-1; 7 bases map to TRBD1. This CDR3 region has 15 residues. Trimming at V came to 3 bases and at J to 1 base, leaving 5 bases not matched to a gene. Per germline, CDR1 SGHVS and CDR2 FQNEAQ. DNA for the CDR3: TGTGCCAGCAGCTTCCAGACAGGGACGAACACTGAAGCTTTCTTT. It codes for CASSFQTGTNTEAFF.